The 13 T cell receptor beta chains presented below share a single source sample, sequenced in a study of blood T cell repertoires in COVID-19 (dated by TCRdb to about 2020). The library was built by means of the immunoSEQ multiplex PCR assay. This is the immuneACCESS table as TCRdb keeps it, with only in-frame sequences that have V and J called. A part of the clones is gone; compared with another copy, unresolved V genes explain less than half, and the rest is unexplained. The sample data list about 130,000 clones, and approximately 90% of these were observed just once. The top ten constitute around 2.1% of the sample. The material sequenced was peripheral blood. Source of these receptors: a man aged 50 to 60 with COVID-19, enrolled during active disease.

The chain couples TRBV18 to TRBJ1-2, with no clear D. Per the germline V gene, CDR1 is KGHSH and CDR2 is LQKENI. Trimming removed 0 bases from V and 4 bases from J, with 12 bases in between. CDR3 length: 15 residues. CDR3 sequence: CASSPPETGFYGYTF. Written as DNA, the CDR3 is TGTGCCAGCTCACCACCCGAGACCGGGTTCTATGGCTACACCTTC.

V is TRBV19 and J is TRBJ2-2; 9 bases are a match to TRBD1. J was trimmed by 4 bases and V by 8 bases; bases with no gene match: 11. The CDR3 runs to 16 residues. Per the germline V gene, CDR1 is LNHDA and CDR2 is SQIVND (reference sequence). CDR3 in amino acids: CASENRGPRGTGELFF. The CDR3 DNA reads TGTGCCAGTGAAAACAGGGGGCCCCGGGGCACCGGGGAGCTGTTTTTT.

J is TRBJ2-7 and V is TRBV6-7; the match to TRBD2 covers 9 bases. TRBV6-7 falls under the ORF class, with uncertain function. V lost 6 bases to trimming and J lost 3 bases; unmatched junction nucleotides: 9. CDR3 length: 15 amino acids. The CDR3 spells CASSSSSGRFYEQYV. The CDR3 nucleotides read TGTGCCAGCAGCTCGTCCAGCGGGAGGTTCTACGAGCAGTACGTC.

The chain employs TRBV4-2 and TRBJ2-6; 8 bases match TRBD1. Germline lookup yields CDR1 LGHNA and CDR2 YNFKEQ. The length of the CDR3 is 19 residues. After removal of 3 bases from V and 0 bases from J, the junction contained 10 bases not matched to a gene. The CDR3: CASSHLSTGVRSGANVLTF. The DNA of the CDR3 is TGTGCCAGCAGCCACCTTTCGACAGGGGTCCGCTCTGGGGCCAACGTCCTGACTTTC.

The DNA for the CDR3 is TGCGCCAGCAGCTTGAAGGCGGGAGGTGGAACAGATACGCAGTATTTT. Translation gives CASSLKAGGGTDTQYF. The rearrangement joins TRBV5-1 to TRBJ2-3; TRBD2 agrees at 8 bases. With 1 base clipped from V and 3 bases from J, the junction kept 7 bases outside the gene matches. This CDR3 contains 16 residues. The germline gives CDR1 SGHRS, CDR2 YFSETQ.

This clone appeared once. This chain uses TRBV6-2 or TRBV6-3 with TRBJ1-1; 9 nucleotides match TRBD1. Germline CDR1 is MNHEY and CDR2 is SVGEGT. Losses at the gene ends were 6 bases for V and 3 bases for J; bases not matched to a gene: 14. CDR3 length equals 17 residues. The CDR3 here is CASSRRTGTGWYTEAFF. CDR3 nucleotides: TGTGCCAGCAGCCGGAGGACCGGGACAGGGTGGTACACTGAAGCTTTCTTT.

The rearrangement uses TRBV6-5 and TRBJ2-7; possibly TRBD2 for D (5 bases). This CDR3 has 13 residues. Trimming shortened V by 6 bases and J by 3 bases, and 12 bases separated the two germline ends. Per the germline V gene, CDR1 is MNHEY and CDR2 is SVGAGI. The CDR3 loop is CASSPVEGYEQYF. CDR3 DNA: TGTGCCAGCAGCCCCGTTGAGGGCTACGAGCAGTACTTC.

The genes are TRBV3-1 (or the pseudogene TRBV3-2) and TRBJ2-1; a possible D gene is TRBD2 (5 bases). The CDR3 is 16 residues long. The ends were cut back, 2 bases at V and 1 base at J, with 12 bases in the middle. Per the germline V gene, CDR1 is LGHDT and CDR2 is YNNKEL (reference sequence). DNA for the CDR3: TGTGCCAGCAGCCAAAGGACTGACCCTTCCTACAATGAGCAGTTCTTC. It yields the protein CASSQRTDPSYNEQFF.

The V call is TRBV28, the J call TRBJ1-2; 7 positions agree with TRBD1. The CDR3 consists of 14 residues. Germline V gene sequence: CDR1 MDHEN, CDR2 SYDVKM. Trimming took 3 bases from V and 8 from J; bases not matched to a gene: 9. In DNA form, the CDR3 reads TGTGCCAGCAGTTTGTACGGACAGGAGAGGGGCTACACCTTC. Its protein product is CASSLYGQERGYTF.

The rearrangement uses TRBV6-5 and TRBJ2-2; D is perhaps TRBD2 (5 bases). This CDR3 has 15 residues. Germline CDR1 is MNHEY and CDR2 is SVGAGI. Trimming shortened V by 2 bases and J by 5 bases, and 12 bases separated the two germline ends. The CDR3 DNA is TGTGCCAGCAGTTACGGTGGGAGTGGGACCGGGGAGCTGTTTTTT. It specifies CASSYGGSGTGELFF.

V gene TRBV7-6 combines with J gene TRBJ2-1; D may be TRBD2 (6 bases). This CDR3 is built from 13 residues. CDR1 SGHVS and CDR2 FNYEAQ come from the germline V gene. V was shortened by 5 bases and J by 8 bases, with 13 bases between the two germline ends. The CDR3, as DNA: TGTGCCAGCAGCACGGACTATAACCATGAGCAGTTCTTC. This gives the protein CASSTDYNHEQFF.

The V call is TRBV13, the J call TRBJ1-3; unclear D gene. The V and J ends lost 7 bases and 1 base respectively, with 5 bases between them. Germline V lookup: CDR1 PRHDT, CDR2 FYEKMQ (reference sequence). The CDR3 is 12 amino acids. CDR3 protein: CASTSSGNTIYF. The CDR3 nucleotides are TGTGCCAGCACCTCTTCTGGAAACACCATATATTTT.

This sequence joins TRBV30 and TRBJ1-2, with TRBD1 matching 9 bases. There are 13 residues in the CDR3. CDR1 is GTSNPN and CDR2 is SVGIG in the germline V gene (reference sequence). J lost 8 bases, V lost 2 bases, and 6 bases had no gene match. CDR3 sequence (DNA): TGTGCCTGGAGTACACAGGGGGCGGGGGGCTACACCTTC. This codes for CAWSTQGAGGYTF.